A selection of T cell receptor beta chains follows, all from one sample in a study of blood T cell repertoires in COVID-19. Libraries were prepared by immunoSEQ multiplex PCR; TCRdb keeps only in-frame clonotypes and omits some of them. The sample lists roughly 130,000 clones; roughly 86% were seen once. The sequenced sample consisted of peripheral blood. These receptors came from a woman aged 55 to 70 with acute or convalescent COVID-19. Each CDR3 is given with its conserved first and last residue. D genes are given only for firm matches.

D gene	V gene	J gene	CDR3 protein	CDR3 DNA
TRBD1	TRBV7-8	TRBJ1-3	CASSYGTGGIGNTIYF	TGTGCCAGCAGCTATGGGACAGGGGGAATCGGAAACACCATATATTTT
TRBD2	TRBV3-1/TRBV3-2	TRBJ2-1	CASSQEGTSGSSSYNEQFF	TGTGCCAGCAGCCAAGAAGGGACTAGCGGGAGTAGCTCCTACAATGAGCAGTTCTTC
TRBD1	TRBV3-1/TRBV3-2	TRBJ1-5	CASSRGQGNQPQHF	TGTGCCAGCAGCCGGGGACAGGGGAATCAGCCCCAGCATTTT
.	TRBV6-5	TRBJ1-1	CATKPGMNTEAFF	TGTGCCACTAAACCGGGGATGAACACTGAAGCTTTCTTT
.	TRBV15	TRBJ1-5	CATSGGQNSNQPQHF	TGTGCCACCAGCGGTGGACAGAATAGCAATCAGCCCCAGCATTTT
.	TRBV18	TRBJ1-1	CASSPRAGNTEAFF	TGTGCCAGCTCACCCCGGGCGGGGAACACTGAAGCTTTCTTT
TRBD1	TRBV15	TRBJ1-1	CATRATGGSNTEAFF	TGTGCCACCAGGGCGACAGGGGGCTCGAACACTGAAGCTTTCTTT
TRBD1	TRBV10-3	TRBJ2-7	CAISETGGYYEQYF	TGTGCCATCAGTGAGACAGGGGGCTACTACGAGCAGTACTTC
TRBD2	TRBV5-6	TRBJ2-5	CASCTGRIETQYF	TGTGCCAGCTGTACCGGGAGGATTGAGACCCAGTACTTC
TRBD1	TRBV28	TRBJ1-2	CASSGRTGEGYTF	TGTGCCAGCAGTGGGAGGACAGGGGAGGGCTACACCTTC
.	TRBV10-3	TRBJ1-1	CAIQKAGNTEAFF	TGTGCCATCCAAAAAGCGGGGAACACTGAAGCTTTCTTT